The sequence of this TCR beta chain was determined in a study of technical replicates of blood from a handful of donors. Assay used: immunoSEQ multiplex PCR; TCRdb lists only in-frame clones, some missing. This sample has tens of thousands of clones; about 94% occur once, and the top ten carry less than 0.4%. The J segment lost 1 base and the V segment lost 6 bases, leaving 6 bases of the junction unmatched. The CDR3 totals 15 residues. CDR1 is WNHNN and CDR2 is SYGVQD in the germline V gene (reference sequence). This receptor was taken from a human donor in good health. The sequencing sample was made of T cells isolated from PBMCs. The rearrangement joins TRBV10-1 to TRBJ1-1; 9 nucleotides agree with TRBD1. CDR3 protein: CASSDPGQGNTEAFF. DNA for the CDR3: TGCGCCAGCAGCGATCCGGGACAGGGGAACACTGAAGCTTTCTTT.